This T cell receptor beta chain was sequenced for a study of technical replicates of blood from a handful of donors. Clones were sequenced by immunoSEQ multiplex PCR, and TCRdb holds only the in-frame ones, with some missing. The data contain tens of thousands of clones, about nine tenths of them singletons. Germline CDR1 and CDR2: LNHDA and SQIVND (reference sequence). This CDR3 has 14 residues. As to this clone: Germline and junction disagree at one end, which may indicate a read error.

The specimen sequenced was T cells isolated from PBMCs. The TCR comes from a human donor in good health. The chain has TRBV19 and TRBJ2-5, with 11 bases that match TRBD2. The CDR3 DNA follows: TGTGCCAGTAGTGAACAACTAGCGGGGGTAACTCAAAACTTC. It codes for CASSEQLAGVTQNF.